A selection of T cell receptor beta chains follows, all from one sample in a study of cytomegalovirus exposure and HLA in healthy donors. Method: immunoSEQ multiplex PCR; TCRdb's copy keeps in-frame clones and lacks some. This sample contains 100,000 to 150,000 clones. The sequenced sample consisted of PBMCs. These receptors were collected from a man younger than 40 in good health and CMV-seronegative. Each CDR3 is given with its conserved first and last residue. The order of the fields is CDR3 DNA, CDR3 protein, J gene, V gene, D gene. The D gene is left open where the match is weak.

DNA: TGTGCCAGCAGCTTAGGAAGTCAGGAGGCAGATACGCAGTATTTT
CDR3: CASSLGSQEADTQYF
J: TRBJ2-3
V: TRBV7-3
D: .

DNA: TGTGCCAGCGATCCTAGCGACACAGATACGCAGTATTTT
CDR3: CASDPSDTDTQYF
J: TRBJ2-3
V: TRBV2
D: .

DNA: TGTGCCAGCAGCTCTAAGACTAGCGGGACCTACGAGCAGTACTTC
CDR3: CASSSKTSGTYEQYF
J: TRBJ2-7
V: TRBV5-4
D: TRBD2

DNA: TGTGCCAGCTGTACCTTACCGGGGACTGAAGCTTTCTTT
CDR3: CASCTLPGTEAFF
J: TRBJ1-1
V: TRBV27
D: .

DNA: TGTGCCAGCAGTGACGGAGAGGGTGGTGAAAAACTGTTTTTT
CDR3: CASSDGEGGEKLFF
J: TRBJ1-4
V: TRBV6-6
D: .

DNA: TGTGCCATCAGGTCCAGGGACACCTTTAACACTGAAGCTTTCTTT
CDR3: CAIRSRDTFNTEAFF
J: TRBJ1-1
V: TRBV10-3
D: .

DNA: TGCGCCAGTGGACTAGCGGGGGGGGGACGGACCGGGGAGCTGTTTTTT
CDR3: CASGLAGGGRTGELFF
J: TRBJ2-2
V: TRBV5-1
D: TRBD2

DNA: TGTGCCAGCAGTGGGAGCAGGGACTCCTACGAGCAGTACTTC
CDR3: CASSGSRDSYEQYF
J: TRBJ2-7
V: TRBV6-1
D: .

DNA: TGTGCCAGCAGCGTGACAGACTCTCAGTTTTTT
CDR3: CASSVTDSQFF
J: TRBJ1-4
V: TRBV7-9
D: .

DNA: TGTGCCAGTAGACCTAGCGGGAGTGAGAATGAGCAGTTCTTC
CDR3: CASRPSGSENEQFF
J: TRBJ2-1
V: TRBV19
D: TRBD2

DNA: TGTGCCAGTACCTCAGTGGCCACAGATACGCAGTATTTT
CDR3: CASTSVATDTQYF
J: TRBJ2-3
V: TRBV19
D: .

DNA: TGTGCCAGCAGTCCTCAGGGTTACGAGCAGTACTTC
CDR3: CASSPQGYEQYF
J: TRBJ2-7
V: TRBV27
D: .

DNA: TGCGCCAGCAGCCCCGGGACTACGTACAATGAGCAGTTCTTC
CDR3: CASSPGTTYNEQFF
J: TRBJ2-1
V: TRBV4-3
D: TRBD2

DNA: TGTGCCAGCAGCCGGCTAGCGGGAGATGCCGGGGAGCTGTTTTTT
CDR3: CASSRLAGDAGELFF
J: TRBJ2-2
V: TRBV11-2
D: TRBD2

DNA: TGCAGCGTTCAACCGGGACAGGGGGCCTACGAGCAGTACTTC
CDR3: CSVQPGQGAYEQYF
J: TRBJ2-7
V: TRBV29-1
D: TRBD1

DNA: TGCAGCGTTGAGATCGGACAGGGGTCCGGGGAGCTGTTTTTT
CDR3: CSVEIGQGSGELFF
J: TRBJ2-2
V: TRBV29-1
D: TRBD1

DNA: TGTGCCAGTAGTATAGGCCGGGACAGGGGTTTGAACACTGAAGCTTTCTTT
CDR3: CASSIGRDRGLNTEAFF
J: TRBJ1-1
V: TRBV19
D: TRBD1

DNA: TGTGCCAGTAGTCCCCTAAATTCCGGGACAGGGCTAAATACGCAGTATTTT
CDR3: CASSPLNSGTGLNTQYF
J: TRBJ2-3
V: TRBV19
D: TRBD1

DNA: TGTGCCAGCAGCCTACTAGGTGGGGTGAACACTGAAGCTTTCTTT
CDR3: CASSLLGGVNTEAFF
J: TRBJ1-1
V: TRBV11-2
D: .

DNA: TGCGCCAGCAGCTTGGCCGTTGGACAGGGGGCCACCGGGGAGCTGTTTTTT
CDR3: CASSLAVGQGATGELFF
J: TRBJ2-2
V: TRBV5-1
D: TRBD1

DNA: TGTGCCAGCAGCTTTACAGGCCCTGGGGCCAACGTCCTGACTTTC
CDR3: CASSFTGPGANVLTF
J: TRBJ2-6
V: TRBV11-2
D: .

DNA: TGTGCCAGCAGTTACGGGCCAGGGGGCTTCTATGGCTACACCTTC
CDR3: CASSYGPGGFYGYTF
J: TRBJ1-2
V: TRBV6-5
D: TRBD1

DNA: TGTGCCAGTAGCTCCAGACTACTTAATGAGCAGTTCTTC
CDR3: CASSSRLLNEQFF
J: TRBJ2-1
V: TRBV19
D: .

DNA: TGTGCCAGCAGTCCCCGGCAGGAGGGCTATGGCTACACCTTC
CDR3: CASSPRQEGYGYTF
J: TRBJ1-2
V: TRBV27
D: .